A selection of T cell receptor beta chains follows, all from one sample in a study of blood T cells in healthy people across ages. TCRdb fed the 5' RACE reads into MiXCR, producing one record per CDR3 protein. Among 700,000 or so distinct CDR3 sequences listed, around 41% were seen once. Specimen: blood. The source of these receptors is an elderly man in good health. The CDR3 runs from the conserved cysteine through the conserved F or W. A D gene is named only where the DNA matches it firmly. Part of the rows lack a size; the others show once, few, many or a class for expanded clones.

cdr3_nt	cdr3_aa	v_call	clone_size	d_call	j_call
TGCGCCAGCAGCTCCGGGACTAGCGGGAGAACCTACGAGCAGTACTTC	CASSSGTSGRTYEQYF	TRBV5-1	few	TRBD2	TRBJ2-7
TGTGCCAGCAGCGTAGTTGGACCCGGCAATGAGCAGTTCTTC	CASSVVGPGNEQFF	TRBV9	.	.	TRBJ2-1
TGTGCCAGCAGCAGTAACAGGGGATATACGCAGTATTTT	CASSSNRGYTQYF	TRBV12-3/TRBV12-4	once	TRBD1	TRBJ2-3
TGTGCCAGCAGCTTAGATGAGGGGACCCAAGAGACCCAGTTCTTC	CASSLDEGTQETQFF	TRBV3-1	.	.	TRBJ2-1
TGTGCCAGCAGTTACTCGGCCCGGGAGTACCCAGAGACCCAGTACTTC	CASSYSAREYPETQYF	TRBV6-2/TRBV6-3	.	.	TRBJ2-5
TGTGCCAGCAGTTACTCTCGACAGGGGGCATGGAATGAGCAGTTCTTC	CASSYSRQGAWNEQFF	TRBV6-6	.	TRBD1	TRBJ2-1
TGTGCCAGCCCCGGCCATGGTAGCTCTGGGGCCAACGTCCTGACTTTC	CASPGHGSSGANVLTF	TRBV6-1	.	.	TRBJ2-6
TGTGCCAGCAGCCAAGGCGGTGGGGCCTGGGGAAACATTCAGTACTTC	CASSQGGGAWGNIQYF	TRBV4-2	.	.	TRBJ2-4
TGCAGTGCTAGTCTGGTGATGGTGGCCAAAAACATTCAGTACTTC	CSASLVMVAKNIQYF	TRBV20-1	once	.	TRBJ2-4
TGTGCCAGCAGTTTAAGGGCCCCAGGGGAACAAGAGACCCAGTACTTC	CASSLRAPGEQETQYF	TRBV12-3/TRBV12-4	many	.	TRBJ2-5
TGTGCCAGCAGCCTCCGGGACAAGGCCTACGAGCAGTACTTC	CASSLRDKAYEQYF	TRBV4-2	many	.	TRBJ2-7
TGTGCCAAAGGGACAGGGGGGCGCGAGCAGTACTTC	CAKGTGGREQYF	TRBV11-3	few	TRBD1	TRBJ2-7
TGCGCCAGCAGCTTGACAATAAGCTTTGGGGCTGGCTACACCTTC	CASSLTISFGAGYTF	TRBV5-1	.	.	TRBJ1-2
TGCAGTGCTAGTAGACCCTCGTACGAGCAGTACTTC	CSASRPSYEQYF	TRBV20-1	few	.	TRBJ2-7
TGCAGTGCTAGCCAGGTGGGGAATGGCTACACCTTC	CSASQVGNGYTF	TRBV20-1	few	.	TRBJ1-2
TGCAGTGCAAAGGACAGGGGGAATGAGCAGTTCTTC	CSAKDRGNEQFF	TRBV20-1	.	TRBD1	TRBJ2-1
TGCAGTGCTAGAGAAGGGAGATTTACGCAGTATTTT	CSAREGRFTQYF	TRBV20-1	.	.	TRBJ2-3
TGTGCCAGCAGTGGAACCGGGACTCCCACAGATACGCAGTATTTT	CASSGTGTPTDTQYF	TRBV6-6	many	.	TRBJ2-3
TGCAGTGCTCCCCGGGACAGGCGAACCGTGAACACTGAAGCTTTCTTT	CSAPRDRRTVNTEAFF	TRBV20-1	.	TRBD1	TRBJ1-1
TGTGCCAGCTGCTACCTCAGGGGGCCCCAGCATTTT	CASCYLRGPQHF	TRBV6-2/TRBV6-3	once	.	TRBJ1-5
TGCGCCAGCAGCCGCCGGACAGGGGGCTACAATGAGCAGTTCTTC	CASSRRTGGYNEQFF	TRBV5-1	.	TRBD1	TRBJ2-1
TGTGCCAGCAGCTCCTTGGCTAGCGGGAGAGAGCAGTACTTC	CASSSLASGREQYF	TRBV6-5	.	TRBD2	TRBJ2-7
TGCGCCAGCTCCTGGCGACGGGGCAATGAGCAGTTCTTC	CASSWRRGNEQFF	TRBV5-1	.	.	TRBJ2-1
TGTGCCAGCAGTTCGGACAGGGGTTATCAGCCCCAGCATTTT	CASSSDRGYQPQHF	TRBV27	.	TRBD1	TRBJ1-5
TGTGCCAGCAGCCAAGGGGTAGGGGTCGACGACTGCACCTTC	CASSQGVGVDDCTF	TRBV4-2	once	.	TRBJ1-2
TGCAGTGCTAGGGACACTAAACCCGCCACCTACGAGCAGTACTTC	CSARDTKPATYEQYF	TRBV20-1	many	.	TRBJ2-7
TGCGCCAGCAGCCAAGAAAGCCACACAGGGGTAGGGACTGGGGCCAACGTCCTGACTTTC	CASSQESHTGVGTGANVLTF	TRBV4-3	.	TRBD1	TRBJ2-6
TGTGCCAGCAGACCCCTCCGACCTCTTCAAGAGACCCAGTACTTC	CASRPLRPLQETQYF	TRBV6-2/TRBV6-3	.	.	TRBJ2-5
TGTGCCAGCAGCTATGACAGGAGCTCCTACAATGAGCAGTTCTTC	CASSYDRSSYNEQFF	TRBV11-2	.	.	TRBJ2-1
TGCGCCAGCAGCCGCCAAAGGGGGGGTTACGAGCAGTACTTC	CASSRQRGGYEQYF	TRBV5-1	.	.	TRBJ2-7
TGTGCCAGCAGTTCGACAGGTGCATCCTACGAGCAGTACTTC	CASSSTGASYEQYF	TRBV7-9	.	.	TRBJ2-7
TGTGCCATCAGTCCTCACGGGACTAGCGGGGGCAATGAGCAGTTCTTC	CAISPHGTSGGNEQFF	TRBV10-3	few	TRBD2	TRBJ2-1
TGTGCCAGCAGGGGGCAGGGGCGGGGTGAGCAGTTCTTC	CASRGQGRGEQFF	TRBV25-1	.	.	TRBJ2-1
TGTGCCAGCAGCTCCTCTAGGGTACAGGGCTATGGCTACACCTTC	CASSSSRVQGYGYTF	TRBV7-2	few	.	TRBJ1-2
TGCAGCGTATCGGAGGGTTACACCGGGGAGCTGTTTTTT	CSVSEGYTGELFF	TRBV29-1	few	.	TRBJ2-2